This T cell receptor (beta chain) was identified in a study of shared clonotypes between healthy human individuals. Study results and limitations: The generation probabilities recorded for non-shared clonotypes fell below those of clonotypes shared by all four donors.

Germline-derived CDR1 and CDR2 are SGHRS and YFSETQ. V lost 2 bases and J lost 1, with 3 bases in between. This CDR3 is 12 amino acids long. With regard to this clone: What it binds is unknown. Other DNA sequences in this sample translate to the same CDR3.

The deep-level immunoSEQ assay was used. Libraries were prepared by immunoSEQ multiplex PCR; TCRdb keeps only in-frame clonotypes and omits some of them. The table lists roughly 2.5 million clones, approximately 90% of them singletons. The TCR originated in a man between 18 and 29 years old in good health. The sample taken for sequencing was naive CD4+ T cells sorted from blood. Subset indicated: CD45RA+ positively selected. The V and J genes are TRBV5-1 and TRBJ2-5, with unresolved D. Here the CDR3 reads CASSFGQETQYF. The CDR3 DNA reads TGCGCCAGCAGCTTCGGCCAAGAGACCCAGTACTTC. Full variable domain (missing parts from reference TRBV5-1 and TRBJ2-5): KAGVTQTPRYLIKTRGQQVTLSCSPISGHRSVSWYQQTPGQGLQFLFEYFSETQRNKGNFPGRFSGRQFSNSRSEMNVSTLELGDSALYLCASSFGQETQYFGPGTRLLVL.